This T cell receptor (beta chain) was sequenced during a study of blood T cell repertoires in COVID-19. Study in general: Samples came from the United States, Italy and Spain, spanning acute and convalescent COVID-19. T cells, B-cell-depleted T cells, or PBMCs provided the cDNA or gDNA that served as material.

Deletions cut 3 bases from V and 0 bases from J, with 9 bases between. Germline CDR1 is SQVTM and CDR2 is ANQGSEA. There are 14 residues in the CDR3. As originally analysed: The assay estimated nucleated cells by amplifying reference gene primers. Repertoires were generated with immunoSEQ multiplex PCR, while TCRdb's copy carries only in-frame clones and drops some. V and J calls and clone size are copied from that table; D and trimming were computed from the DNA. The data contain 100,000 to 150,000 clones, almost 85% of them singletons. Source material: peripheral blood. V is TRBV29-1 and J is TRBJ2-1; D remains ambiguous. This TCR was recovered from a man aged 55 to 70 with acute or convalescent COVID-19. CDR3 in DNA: TGCAGCGTTGAGGAAAACAGCTCCTACAATGAGCAGTTCTTC. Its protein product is CSVEENSSYNEQFF.